Listed below are T cell receptor beta chains from one sample, sequenced in a study of graft-versus-host responses after intestinal transplantation. Some clones are missing from TCRdb's copy, which holds only in-frame ones; the method was immunoSEQ multiplex PCR. The table lists 40,000 or so clones, approximately 93% of them singletons, with 21% in the top ten. For these TCRs, the target antigens are not known. Sequences were derived from unstimulated CD8+ T cells sorted from spleen or lymph node cells, sampled before transplant. The receptors were gathered from a human donor who was the organ donor for an intestinal transplant. Each CDR3 is given with its conserved first and last residue. The order of the fields is V gene, clone size, D gene, J gene, CDR3 protein, CDR3 DNA. A D gene is named only where the DNA matches it firmly. Some rows mark clone size as missing; the rest say once, few, many or name a class of expanded clone.

TRBV10-3	once	TRBD2	TRBJ2-3	CANRDYLTDTQYF	TGTGCCAACCGGGACTACCTCACAGATACGCAGTATTTT
TRBV28	NA	NA	TRBJ1-1	CASSIGMTEAFF	TGTGCCAGCAGCATTGGCATGACTGAAGCTTTCTTT
TRBV4-3	NA	TRBD2	TRBJ2-2	CASSQKMGLAGRTGELFF	TGCGCCAGCAGCCAAAAGATGGGACTAGCGGGACGAACCGGGGAGCTGTTTTTT
TRBV4-2	NA	TRBD2	TRBJ2-5	CASSYRLALGETQYF	TGTGCCAGCAGCTACCGACTAGCGCTAGGAGAGACCCAGTACTTC
TRBV28	NA	TRBD2	TRBJ2-3	CASSLFGLAGPDTDTQYF	TGTGCCAGCAGTTTATTTGGACTAGCGGGACCGGACACAGATACGCAGTATTTT
TRBV4-1	NA	TRBD2	TRBJ2-1	CASSQFRDYGHEQFF	TGCGCCAGCAGCCAATTCCGGGACTACGGACATGAGCAGTTCTTC
TRBV9	NA	NA	TRBJ2-1	CASSVGLGANYYNEQFF	TGTGCCAGCAGCGTAGGACTCGGAGCAAATTATTACAATGAGCAGTTCTTC
TRBV14	NA	NA	TRBJ2-1	CASSQGNEQFF	TGTGCCAGCAGCCAAGGAAATGAGCAGTTCTTC
TRBV19	NA	NA	TRBJ2-1	CASSILISYNEQFF	TGTGCCAGTAGTATACTGATCTCCTACAATGAGCAGTTCTTC
TRBV15	few	NA	TRBJ2-1	CATSTGTSRYNEQFF	TGTGCCACCAGCACCGGGACTTCCCGATACAATGAGCAGTTCTTC
TRBV27	NA	TRBD1	TRBJ2-3	CASSLSETGLFTQYF	TGTGCCAGCAGTTTATCGGAGACAGGGCTGTTCACGCAGTATTTT
TRBV5-4	NA	NA	TRBJ2-1	CASSFSGDRFF	TGTGCCAGCAGCTTTTCGGGGGACAGGTTCTTC
TRBV27	NA	NA	TRBJ1-5	CASSSRQHNQPQHF	TGTGCCAGCAGTTCTCGCCAGCACAATCAGCCCCAGCATTTT
TRBV13	NA	TRBD2	TRBJ2-1	CASSLIGGTSGTNEQFF	TGTGCCAGCAGCTTAATTGGGGGGACTAGCGGCACAAATGAGCAGTTCTTC
TRBV9	NA	TRBD1	TRBJ2-1	CASSPRDRYNEQFF	TGTGCCAGCAGCCCCCGGGACAGGTACAATGAGCAGTTCTTC
TRBV7-9	NA	NA	TRBJ2-7	CASILLSSGTYEQYF	TGTGCCAGCATCCTGTTGTCGAGCGGTACCTACGAGCAGTACTTC
TRBV6-1	NA	NA	TRBJ2-5	CASSEVGLRRETQYF	TGTGCCAGCAGTGAAGTAGGGCTCCGCCGAGAGACCCAGTACTTC
TRBV18	NA	NA	TRBJ1-3	CASSPLRGNTIYF	TGTGCCAGCTCACCTCTCAGGGGAAACACCATATATTTT
TRBV29-1	NA	TRBD2	TRBJ2-7	CSVEDYWEGEQYF	TGCAGCGTTGAAGATTATTGGGAGGGCGAGCAGTACTTC
TRBV11-2	NA	TRBD2	TRBJ2-7	CASSPWGGPNEQYF	TGTGCCAGCAGCCCATGGGGGGGTCCAAACGAGCAGTACTTC
TRBV6-5	NA	NA	TRBJ2-2	CASRYGTNTGELFF	TGTGCCAGCAGATACGGGACGAACACCGGGGAGCTGTTTTTT
TRBV25-1	once	NA	TRBJ1-5	CASSEYGDPSQHF	TGTGCCAGCAGTGAATACGGGGACCCGTCCCAGCATTTT